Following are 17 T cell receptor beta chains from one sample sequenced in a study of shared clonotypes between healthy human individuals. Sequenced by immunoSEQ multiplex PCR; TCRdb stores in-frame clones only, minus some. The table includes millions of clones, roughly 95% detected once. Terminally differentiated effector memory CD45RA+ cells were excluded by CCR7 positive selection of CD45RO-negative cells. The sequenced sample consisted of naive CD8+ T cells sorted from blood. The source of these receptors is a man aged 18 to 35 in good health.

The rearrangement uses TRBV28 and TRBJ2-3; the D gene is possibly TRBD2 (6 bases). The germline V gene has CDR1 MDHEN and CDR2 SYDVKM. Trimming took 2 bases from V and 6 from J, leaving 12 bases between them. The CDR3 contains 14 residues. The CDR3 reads CASSLTGTGDTQYF. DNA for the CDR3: TGTGCCAGCAGTTTAACGGGGACTGGGGATACGCAGTATTTT.

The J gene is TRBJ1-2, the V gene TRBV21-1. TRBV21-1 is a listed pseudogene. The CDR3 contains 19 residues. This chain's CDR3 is CASSKVSEGHLAQANGYTF. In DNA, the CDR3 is TGTGCCAGCAGCAAAGTCTCGGAGGGCCACCTGGCGCAGGCGAATGGCTACACCTTC.

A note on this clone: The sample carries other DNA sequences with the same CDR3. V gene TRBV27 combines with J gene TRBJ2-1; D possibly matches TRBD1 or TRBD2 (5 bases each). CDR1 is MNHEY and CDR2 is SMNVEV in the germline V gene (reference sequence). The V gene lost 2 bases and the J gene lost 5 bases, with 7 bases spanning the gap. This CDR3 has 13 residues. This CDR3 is CASSLLGDNEQFF. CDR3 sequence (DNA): TGTGCCAGCAGTTTACTGGGGGACAATGAGCAGTTCTTC.

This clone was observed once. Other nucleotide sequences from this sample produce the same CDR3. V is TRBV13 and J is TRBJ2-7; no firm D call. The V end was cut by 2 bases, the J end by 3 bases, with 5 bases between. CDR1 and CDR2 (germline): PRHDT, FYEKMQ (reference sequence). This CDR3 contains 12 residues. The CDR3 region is CASSLSFYEQYF. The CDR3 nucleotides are TGTGCCAGCAGCTTAAGCTTCTACGAGCAGTACTTC.

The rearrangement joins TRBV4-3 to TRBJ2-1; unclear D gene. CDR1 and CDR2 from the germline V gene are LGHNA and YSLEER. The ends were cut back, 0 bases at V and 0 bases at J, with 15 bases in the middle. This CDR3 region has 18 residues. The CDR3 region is CASSQESAQISSYNEQFF. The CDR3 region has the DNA TGCGCCAGCAGCCAAGAGTCGGCGCAGATAAGCTCCTACAATGAGCAGTTCTTC.

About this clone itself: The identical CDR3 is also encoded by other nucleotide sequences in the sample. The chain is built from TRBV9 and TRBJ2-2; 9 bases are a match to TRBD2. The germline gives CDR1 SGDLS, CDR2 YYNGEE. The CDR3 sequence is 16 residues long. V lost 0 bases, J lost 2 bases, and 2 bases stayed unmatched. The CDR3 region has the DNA TGTGCCAGCAGCGTAGTAGCGGGAGCTAACACCGGGGAGCTGTTTTTT. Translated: CASSVVAGANTGELFF.

The CDR3 sequence is CAISESAHTQYF. CDR3 DNA: TGTGCCATCAGTGAGTCGGCCCATACGCAGTATTTT. The rearrangement joins TRBV10-3 to TRBJ2-3; D remains unclear. Germline CDR1 and CDR2: ENHRY and SYGVKD. The CDR3 totals 12 residues. Trimming removed 0 bases from V and 7 bases from J, with 5 bases in between.

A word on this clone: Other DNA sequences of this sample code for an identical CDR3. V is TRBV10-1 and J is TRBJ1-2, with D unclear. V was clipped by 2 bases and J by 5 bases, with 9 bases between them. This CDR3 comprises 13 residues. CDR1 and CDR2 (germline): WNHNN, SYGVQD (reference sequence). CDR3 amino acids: CASSEADGYGYTF. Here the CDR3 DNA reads TGCGCCAGCAGTGAGGCAGACGGGTATGGCTACACCTTC.

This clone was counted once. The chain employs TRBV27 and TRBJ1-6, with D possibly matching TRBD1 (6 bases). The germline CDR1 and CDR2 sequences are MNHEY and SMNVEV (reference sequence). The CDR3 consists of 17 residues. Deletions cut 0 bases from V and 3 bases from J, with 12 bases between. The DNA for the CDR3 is TGTGCCAGCAGTTTATCTGGGGGCGCGGGCTATAATTCACCCCTCCACTTT. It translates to CASSLSGGAGYNSPLHF.

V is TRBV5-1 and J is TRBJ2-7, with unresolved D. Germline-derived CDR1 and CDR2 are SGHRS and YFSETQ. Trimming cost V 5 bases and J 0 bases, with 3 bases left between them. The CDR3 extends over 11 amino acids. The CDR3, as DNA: TGCGCCAGCAGGGGCTCCTACGAGCAGTACTTC. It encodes CASRGSYEQYF.

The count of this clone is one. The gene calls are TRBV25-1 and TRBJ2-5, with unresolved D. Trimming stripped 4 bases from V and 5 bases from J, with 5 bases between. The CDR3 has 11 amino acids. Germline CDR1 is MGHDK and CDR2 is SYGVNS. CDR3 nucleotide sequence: TGTGCCAGCAGTGCCGCGGAGACCCAGTACTTC. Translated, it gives CASSAAETQYF. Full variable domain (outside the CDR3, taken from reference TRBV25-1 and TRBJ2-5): EADIYQTPRYLVIGTGKKITLECSQTMGHDKMYWYQQDPGMELHLIHYSYGVNSTEKGDLSSESTVSRIRTEHFPLTLESARPSHTSQYLCASSAAETQYFGPGTRLLVL.

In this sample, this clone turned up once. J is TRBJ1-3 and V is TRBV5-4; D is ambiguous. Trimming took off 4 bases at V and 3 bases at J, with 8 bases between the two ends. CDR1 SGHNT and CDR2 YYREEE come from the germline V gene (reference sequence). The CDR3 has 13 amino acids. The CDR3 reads CASSEWIGNTIYF. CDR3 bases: TGTGCCAGCAGCGAGTGGATTGGAAACACCATATATTTT.

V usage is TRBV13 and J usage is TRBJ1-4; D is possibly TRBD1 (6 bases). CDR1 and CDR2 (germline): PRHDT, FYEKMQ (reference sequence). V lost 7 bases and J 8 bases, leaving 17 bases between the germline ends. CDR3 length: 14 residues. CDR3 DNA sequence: TGTGCCAGCAAGACAATGGGGGCCCGGGAAAAACTGTTTTTT. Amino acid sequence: CASKTMGAREKLFF.

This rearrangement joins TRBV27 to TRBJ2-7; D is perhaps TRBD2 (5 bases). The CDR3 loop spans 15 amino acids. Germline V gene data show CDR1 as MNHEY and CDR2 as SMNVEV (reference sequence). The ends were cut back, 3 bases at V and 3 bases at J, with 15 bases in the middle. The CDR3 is CASSLGSGGFYEQYF. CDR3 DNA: TGTGCCAGCAGTTTGGGAAGCGGCGGATTCTACGAGCAGTACTTC.

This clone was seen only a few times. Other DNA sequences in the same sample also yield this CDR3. The CDR3 region has the DNA TGTGCCAGCAGCTTAGCTGGCGGGGAGCTGTTTTTT. Protein sequence: CASSLAGGELFF. The rearrangement links TRBV7-9 to TRBJ2-2; D not certain. V lost 0 bases to trimming and J lost 7 bases, with 3 bases between them. The germline V gene has CDR1 SEHNR and CDR2 FQNEAQ (reference sequence). The CDR3 spans 12 residues.

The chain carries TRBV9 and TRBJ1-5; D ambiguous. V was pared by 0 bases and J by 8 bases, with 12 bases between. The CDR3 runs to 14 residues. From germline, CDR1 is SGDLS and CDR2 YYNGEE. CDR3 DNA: TGTGCCAGCAGCGTAGGTGAGGCTAGGGAGCCCCAGCATTTT. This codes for CASSVGEAREPQHF.

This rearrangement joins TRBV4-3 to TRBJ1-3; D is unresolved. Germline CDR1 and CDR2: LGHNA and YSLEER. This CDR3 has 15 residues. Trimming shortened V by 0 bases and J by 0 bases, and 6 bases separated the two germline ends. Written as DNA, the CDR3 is TGCGCCAGCAGCCAAGACCAGCTCTCTGGAAACACCATATATTTT. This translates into CASSQDQLSGNTIYF.